The source of this TCR beta chain is a study of long-term antiretroviral therapy in people with HIV. As to this clone: As yet, its antigen is unknown.

At survey level, the immunoSEQ assay was run in its v3.0 version. Using immunoSEQ multiplex PCR, the repertoire was profiled, and TCRdb retains in-frame clones only, with some absent. The data show 30,000 to 45,000 clones, 75% to 90% seen once. Study findings and constraints: Versus controls, repertoires in people with HIV had narrower CDR3 length ranges. Sampling of blood ran from the mid-2000s to the late 2010s, and older ART regimens were possibly in use. ART preceded a rise in diversity that nonetheless stayed lower than in transplant donor controls. Viral resistance, ART adherence and therapy changes all lacked available data.

Sequenced here: unsorted PBMCs, sampled 3.4 years after starting antiretroviral therapy. The receptor's source is a man aged 25 to 45 with HIV.

CDR3 sequence reads: CASDRGQIGAHTF. The CDR3 coding sequence is TGTGCCAGCGACCGCGGGCAGATCGGGGCTCACACCTTC. The genes are TRBV19 and TRBJ1-2, with D possibly TRBD1 on 5 matching bases. Trimming removed 9 bases at V and 12 bases at J, with 23 bases between. This CDR3 region has 13 residues. In germline, CDR1 is LNHDA, CDR2 SQIVND (reference sequence).